The sequence of this T cell receptor (beta chain) was determined in a study of blood T cell repertoires in COVID-19. For the study at large: COVID-19 samples, acute and convalescent, were from the United States, Italy and Spain. Sources were T cells, B-cell-depleted T cells, or PBMCs; the material itself was cDNA or gDNA.

Per the germline V gene, CDR1 is SGHNT and CDR2 is YYREEE (reference sequence). Trimming stripped 4 bases from V and 3 bases from J, with 20 bases between. The CDR3 is made up of 17 amino acids. This clone was seen repeatedly, ten times or more. Libraries were prepared by immunoSEQ multiplex PCR; TCRdb keeps only in-frame clonotypes and omits some of them. The table lists 350,000 to 400,000 clones, 85% to 90% of them singletons. Sequencing was performed on peripheral blood. This clonotype was obtained from a man between 18 and 35 years old with active or convalescent COVID-19. V gene TRBV5-4 combines with J gene TRBJ2-1; TRBD1 is a possible D gene (5 bases). DNA of the CDR3: TGTGCCAGCAGCGGGCCTTTGGGATCAGGGTTCTACAATGAGCAGTTCTTC. This codes for CASSGPLGSGFYNEQFF.